This T cell receptor beta chain derives from a study of blood T cells in healthy people across ages. Study-level points and caveats: PBMCs were not sorted, which prevented a conclusive comparison of naive versus antigen-experienced cells.

Points on this clonotype: Its antigen is undetermined.

This CDR3 is built from 16 residues. V was clipped by 3 bases and J by 5 bases; unmatched bases: 9. From germline, CDR1 is MDHEN and CDR2 SYDVKM. It was with a sample-barcoded 5' primer and a J-beta primer mix that a second PCR of roughly 6 to 12 cycles was run. Template switching added a 12-random-nucleotide identifier to every cDNA molecule. TCRdb fed the 5' RACE reads into MiXCR, producing one record per CDR3 protein. This table has about 970,000 distinct CDR3 sequences, roughly 51% appearing once. The individuals who served as donors were healthy Caucasians living in Russia, aged roughly 6 to 95. The rearrangement links TRBV28 to TRBJ2-3, with 9 nucleotides matching TRBD2. The sequence was collected from a woman aged 60-70 years in good health. Sequenced input: blood. CDR3 protein: CASSFLLAGRKDTQYF. In DNA, the CDR3 is TGTGCCAGCAGTTTCCTCCTAGCGGGAAGAAAAGATACGCAGTATTTT. Full variable domain (rest looked up from reference TRBV28 and TRBJ2-3): DVKVTQSSRYLVKRTGEKVFLECVQDMDHENMFWYRQDPGLGLRLIYFSYDVKMKEKGDIPEGYSVSREKKERFSLILESASTNQTSMYLCASSFLLAGRKDTQYFGPGTRLTVL.